These T cell receptor beta chains were read from a single sample in a study of beta chain features in type 1 diabetes. Repertoires were generated with immunoSEQ multiplex PCR, while TCRdb's copy carries only in-frame clones and drops some. The sample lists 640,000 or so clones, over 13% occurring once. Sequenced material: naive CD4+ T cells from blood. The source is a man between 18 and 29 years old with type 1 diabetes. Both conserved end residues are part of each CDR3. The D gene is left open where the match is weak. Some rows mark clone size as missing; the rest say once, few, many or name a class of expanded clone.

clone size: few
D gene: TRBD2
V gene: TRBV19
J gene: TRBJ2-1
CDR3 DNA: TGTGCCAGTAGTCCGCGGACTAGCGGGTCCTACAATGAGCAGTTCTTC
CDR3 protein: CASSPRTSGSYNEQFF

clone size: .
D gene: .
V gene: TRBV25-1
J gene: TRBJ1-2
CDR3 DNA: TGTGCCAGCAGTGAATATGAGGCAGGCTATGGCTACACCTTC
CDR3 protein: CASSEYEAGYGYTF

clone size: few
D gene: .
V gene: TRBV9
J gene: TRBJ2-2
CDR3 DNA: TGTGCCAGCAGCGTAGACCCACGGACCGGGGAGCTGTTTTTT
CDR3 protein: CASSVDPRTGELFF

clone size: .
D gene: .
V gene: TRBV25-1
J gene: TRBJ1-2
CDR3 DNA: TGTGCCAGCAGTCTATTCGGGGGCTATGGCTACACCTTC
CDR3 protein: CASSLFGGYGYTF

clone size: .
D gene: .
V gene: TRBV7-6
J gene: TRBJ2-3
CDR3 DNA: TGTGCCAGCAGCTTAGCTGGCCCAGATACGCAGTATTTT
CDR3 protein: CASSLAGPDTQYF

clone size: few
D gene: .
V gene: TRBV29-1
J gene: TRBJ2-7
CDR3 DNA: TGCAGCGTTGAATCGGGCGGAGGCTACGAGCAGTACTTC
CDR3 protein: CSVESGGGYEQYF

clone size: few
D gene: TRBD1
V gene: TRBV7-9
J gene: TRBJ1-2
CDR3 DNA: TGTGCCAGCAGCTCCTTACAGGGGAGGGATGGCTACACCTTC
CDR3 protein: CASSSLQGRDGYTF

clone size: few
D gene: .
V gene: TRBV15
J gene: TRBJ2-1
CDR3 DNA: TGTGCCACCAGCAGAGATATTGCGAGCAATGAGCAGTTCTTC
CDR3 protein: CATSRDIASNEQFF

clone size: few
D gene: .
V gene: TRBV2
J gene: TRBJ2-1
CDR3 DNA: TGTGCCAGCAGTAGTATGGATGAGCAGTTCTTC
CDR3 protein: CASSSMDEQFF

clone size: .
D gene: .
V gene: TRBV7-2
J gene: TRBJ1-1
CDR3 DNA: TGTGCCAGCACTCCAGCTTTCTTT
CDR3 protein: CASTPAFF

clone size: few
D gene: TRBD1
V gene: TRBV4-1
J gene: TRBJ2-3
CDR3 DNA: TGCGCCAGCAGCCAAGTAACAGGGGGCTGGACAGATACGCAGTATTTT
CDR3 protein: CASSQVTGGWTDTQYF

clone size: few
D gene: .
V gene: TRBV6-5
J gene: TRBJ2-1
CDR3 DNA: TGTGCCACAATGGACAGAGACAATGAGCAGTTCTTC
CDR3 protein: CATMDRDNEQFF

clone size: few
D gene: .
V gene: TRBV21-1
J gene: TRBJ2-3
CDR3 DNA: TGTGCCAGCAGCTCAATATCGAGGACAGCTACAGATACGCAGTATTTT
CDR3 protein: CASSSISRTATDTQYF

clone size: few
D gene: .
V gene: TRBV21-1
J gene: TRBJ2-7
CDR3 DNA: TGTGCCAGCAGCAAAGATCCGGGGAGCTCCTACGAGCAGTACTTC
CDR3 protein: CASSKDPGSSYEQYF

clone size: .
D gene: .
V gene: TRBV9
J gene: TRBJ2-7
CDR3 DNA: TGTGCCAGCAGCGTTTCAGCTGGAGTTGGATACGAGCAGTACTTC
CDR3 protein: CASSVSAGVGYEQYF

clone size: .
D gene: TRBD1
V gene: TRBV6-1
J gene: TRBJ2-7
CDR3 DNA: TGTGCCAGCAGCCCGGACAGGGTATCCTACGAGCAGTACTTC
CDR3 protein: CASSPDRVSYEQYF

clone size: .
D gene: TRBD1
V gene: TRBV6-6
J gene: TRBJ1-2
CDR3 DNA: TGTGCCAGCAATACCGCAGGGGGTAATGGCTACACCTTC
CDR3 protein: CASNTAGGNGYTF

clone size: .
D gene: .
V gene: TRBV7-9
J gene: TRBJ2-7
CDR3 DNA: TGTGCCAGCACCTTCGCCGGAGGGAGTGAGCAGTACTTC
CDR3 protein: CASTFAGGSEQYF

clone size: few
D gene: .
V gene: TRBV29-1
J gene: TRBJ1-2
CDR3 DNA: TGCAGCGTTCTACAGGGAAACTATGGCTACACCTTC
CDR3 protein: CSVLQGNYGYTF

clone size: few
D gene: .
V gene: TRBV7-9
J gene: TRBJ1-5
CDR3 DNA: TGTGCCAGCAGCCAGAACAATCAGCCCCAGCATTTT
CDR3 protein: CASSQNNQPQHF

clone size: .
D gene: .
V gene: TRBV5-1
J gene: TRBJ2-3
CDR3 DNA: TGCGCCAGCAGCTTGAAGGGAACAGATACGCAGTATTTT
CDR3 protein: CASSLKGTDTQYF

clone size: .
D gene: .
V gene: TRBV2
J gene: TRBJ1-3
CDR3 DNA: TGTGCCAGCAGTGTAGAGGGGGGCTCTGGAAACACCATATATTTT
CDR3 protein: CASSVEGGSGNTIYF

clone size: few
D gene: TRBD1
V gene: TRBV29-1
J gene: TRBJ2-7
CDR3 DNA: TGCAGCGTTGAGGTGATAGGGGGCTTCGAGCAGTACTTC
CDR3 protein: CSVEVIGGFEQYF

clone size: .
D gene: .
V gene: TRBV9
J gene: TRBJ2-5
CDR3 DNA: TGTGCCAGCAGCGTAGCAACCTCCGCGGGGACCCAGTACTTC
CDR3 protein: CASSVATSAGTQYF

clone size: .
D gene: .
V gene: TRBV5-1
J gene: TRBJ2-5
CDR3 DNA: TGCGCCAGCAGCTCTGGGACGTACGGGGCGAAAGAGACCCAGTACTTC
CDR3 protein: CASSSGTYGAKETQYF

clone size: few
D gene: .
V gene: TRBV6-5
J gene: TRBJ2-3
CDR3 DNA: TGTGCCAGCAGTTACTTGGCGTTGGGGACAGATACGCAGTATTTT
CDR3 protein: CASSYLALGTDTQYF

clone size: few
D gene: .
V gene: TRBV18
J gene: TRBJ2-7
CDR3 DNA: TGTGCCAGCTCACCACCGTCGGCACCCTCGGGTGAGCAGTACTTC
CDR3 protein: CASSPPSAPSGEQYF

clone size: few
D gene: .
V gene: TRBV7-2
J gene: TRBJ1-5
CDR3 DNA: TGTGCCAGCAGCTTAGAAGGGTCGCGGCAGCCCCAGCATTTT
CDR3 protein: CASSLEGSRQPQHF

clone size: .
D gene: .
V gene: TRBV9
J gene: TRBJ2-7
CDR3 DNA: TGTGCCAGCAGCGTAAGTCCGACCTACGAGCAGTACTTC
CDR3 protein: CASSVSPTYEQYF